This paragraph covers one T cell receptor beta chain sequence. Antigen specificity is unknown. The library came from three nested PCR rounds adapted from ARM-PCR protocols. Using its own MiXCR run on the multiplex PCR reads, TCRdb lists one record per CDR3 protein. The repertoire includes around 210,000 distinct CDR3 sequences, less than 80% of them detected once, and less than 25% sits in the top ten. The data belong to a study of tumor and adjacent non-tumor tissue in lung cancer. Turning to the study itself: The cohort had around twelve adenocarcinoma, a couple of squamous cell and 1 small cell patients.

General study results and limits: Significantly higher TCR diversity was found in tumor than normal lung. Patients with more diverse tumor TCRs had worse survival. Tumor repertoires had a smaller top 100 clone share than normal lung.

The template was RNA from unsorted bulk tissue. The source material was lung tumor tissue. The sequence came from a man between 60 and 75 years old with non-small cell lung cancer.

As DNA, the CDR3 is TGTGCCAGCAGTTTGGGACTGAAGCAGGAGGGGCATGAGACCCAGTACTTC. It is translated as CASSLGLKQEGHETQYF. The J gene is TRBJ2-5, the V gene TRBV12-3 or TRBV12-4; a possible D gene is TRBD2 (6 bases). This CDR3 is built from 17 residues. Between the trimmed V and J ends, which lost 3 bases and 5 bases, there was a span of 22 bases.